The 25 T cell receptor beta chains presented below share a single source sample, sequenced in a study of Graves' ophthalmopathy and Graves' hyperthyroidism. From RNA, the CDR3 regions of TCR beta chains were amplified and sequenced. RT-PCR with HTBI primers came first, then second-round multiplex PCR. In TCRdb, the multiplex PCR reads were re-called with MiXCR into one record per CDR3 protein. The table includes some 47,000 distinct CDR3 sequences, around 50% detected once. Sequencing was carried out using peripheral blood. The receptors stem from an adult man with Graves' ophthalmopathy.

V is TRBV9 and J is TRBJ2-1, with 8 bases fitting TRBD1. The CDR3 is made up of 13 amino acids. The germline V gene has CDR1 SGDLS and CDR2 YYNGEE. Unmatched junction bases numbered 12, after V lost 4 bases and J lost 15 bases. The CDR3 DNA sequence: TGTGCCAGCAGCCCAGAGACAGGGGACAATCTGTTCTTC. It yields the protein CASSPETGDNLFF. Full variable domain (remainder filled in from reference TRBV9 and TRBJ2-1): DSGVTQTPKHLITATGQRVTLRCSPRSGDLSVYWYQQSLDQGLQFLIQYYNGEERAKGNILERFSAQQFPDLHSELNLSSLELGDSALYFCASSPETGDNLFFGPGTRLTVL.

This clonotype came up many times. CDR3 coding DNA: TGCGCCAGCAGTTGGGGTGGCGGGGGAGGGACCGTTGAGCAGTTCTTC. It encodes CASSWGGGGGTVEQFF. The J gene is TRBJ2-1, the V gene TRBV4-1; 7 bases map to TRBD2. Germline CDR1 is MGHRA and CDR2 is YSYEKL. The CDR3 contains 16 residues. The V gene end was trimmed by 6 bases and the J gene end by 9 bases; junction bases not matched to a gene: 17.

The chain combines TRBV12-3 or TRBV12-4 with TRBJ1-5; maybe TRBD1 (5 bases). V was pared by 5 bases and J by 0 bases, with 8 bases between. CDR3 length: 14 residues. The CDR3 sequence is CASSQGFSNQPQHF. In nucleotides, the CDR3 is TGTGCCAGCAGTCAGGGTTTTAGCAATCAGCCCCAGCATTTT.

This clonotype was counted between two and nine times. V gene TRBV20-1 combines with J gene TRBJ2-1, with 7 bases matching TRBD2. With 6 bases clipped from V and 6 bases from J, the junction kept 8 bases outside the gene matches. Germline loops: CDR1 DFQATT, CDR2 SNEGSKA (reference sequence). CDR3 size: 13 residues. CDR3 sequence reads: CSAHRDYLNEQFF. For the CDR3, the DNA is TGCAGTGCGCACCGGGACTACCTCAATGAGCAGTTCTTC.

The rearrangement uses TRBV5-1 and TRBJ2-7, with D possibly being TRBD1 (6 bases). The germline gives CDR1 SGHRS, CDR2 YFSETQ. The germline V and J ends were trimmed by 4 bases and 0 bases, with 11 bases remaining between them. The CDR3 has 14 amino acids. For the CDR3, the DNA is TGCGCCAGCAGCCTGAACAGGGCCTCCTACGAGCAGTACTTC. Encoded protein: CASSLNRASYEQYF.

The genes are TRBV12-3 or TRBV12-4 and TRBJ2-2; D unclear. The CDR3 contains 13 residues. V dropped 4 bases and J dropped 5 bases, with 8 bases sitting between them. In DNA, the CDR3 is TGTGCCAGCAGTTCTATTAATACCGGGGAGCTGTTTTTT. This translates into CASSSINTGELFF.

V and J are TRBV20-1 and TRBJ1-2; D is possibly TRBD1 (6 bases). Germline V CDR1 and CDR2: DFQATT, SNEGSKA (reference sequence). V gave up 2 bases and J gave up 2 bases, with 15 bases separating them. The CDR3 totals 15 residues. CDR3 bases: TGCAGTGCTAGACCGACGGGGGGGCCCAACTATGGCTACACCTTC. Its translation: CSARPTGGPNYGYTF.

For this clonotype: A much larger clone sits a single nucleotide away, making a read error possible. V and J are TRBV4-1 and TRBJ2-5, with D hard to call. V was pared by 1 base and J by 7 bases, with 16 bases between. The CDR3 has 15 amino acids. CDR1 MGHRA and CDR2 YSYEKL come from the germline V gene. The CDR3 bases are TGCGCCAGCAGCCAAGGATGGCGTCCTAAGGGGACCCAGTACTTC. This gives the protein CASSQGWRPKGTQYF.

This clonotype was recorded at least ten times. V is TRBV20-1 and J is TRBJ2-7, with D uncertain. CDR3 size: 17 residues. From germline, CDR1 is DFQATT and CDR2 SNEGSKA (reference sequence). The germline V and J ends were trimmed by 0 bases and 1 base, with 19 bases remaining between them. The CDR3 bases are TGCAGTGCTAGAGATTGGCAACGCGGCCTGGTGTCCTACGAGCAGTACTTC. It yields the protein CSARDWQRGLVSYEQYF.

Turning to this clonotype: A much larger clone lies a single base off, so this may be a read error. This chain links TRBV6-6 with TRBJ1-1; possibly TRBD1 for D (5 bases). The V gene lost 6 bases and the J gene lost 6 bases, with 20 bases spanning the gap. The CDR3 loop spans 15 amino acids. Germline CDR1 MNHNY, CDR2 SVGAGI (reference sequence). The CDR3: CASRPWKGRDAEAFF. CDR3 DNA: TGTGCCAGCAGACCCTGGAAGGGGCGGGACGCTGAAGCTTTCTTT.

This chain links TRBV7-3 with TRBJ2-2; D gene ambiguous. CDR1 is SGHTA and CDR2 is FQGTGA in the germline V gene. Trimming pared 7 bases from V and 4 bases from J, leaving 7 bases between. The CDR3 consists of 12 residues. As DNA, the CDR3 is TGTGCCAGCACAATCGGCACCGGGGAGCTGTTTTTT. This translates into CASTIGTGELFF.

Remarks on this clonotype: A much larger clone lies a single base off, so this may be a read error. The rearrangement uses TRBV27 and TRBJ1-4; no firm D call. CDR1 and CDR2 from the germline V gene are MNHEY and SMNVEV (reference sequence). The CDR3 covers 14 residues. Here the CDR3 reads CASSSGEGSEKLVF. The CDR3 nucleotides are TGTGCCAGCAGTTCGGGAGAAGGGAGTGAAAAACTGGTTTTT. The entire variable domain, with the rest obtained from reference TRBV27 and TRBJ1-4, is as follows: EAQVTQNPRYLITVTGKKLTVTCSQNMNHEYMSWYRQDPGLGLRQIYYSMNVEVTDKGDVPEGYKVSRKEKRNFPLILESPSPNQTSLYFCASSSGEGSEKLVFGSGTQLSVL.

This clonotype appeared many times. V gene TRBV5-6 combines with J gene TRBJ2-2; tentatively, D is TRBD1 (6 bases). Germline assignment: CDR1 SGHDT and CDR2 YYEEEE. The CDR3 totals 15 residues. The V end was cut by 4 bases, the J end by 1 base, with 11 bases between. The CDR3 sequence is CASSPRQENTGELFF. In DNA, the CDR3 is TGTGCCAGCAGCCCGAGACAGGAGAACACCGGGGAGCTGTTTTTT.

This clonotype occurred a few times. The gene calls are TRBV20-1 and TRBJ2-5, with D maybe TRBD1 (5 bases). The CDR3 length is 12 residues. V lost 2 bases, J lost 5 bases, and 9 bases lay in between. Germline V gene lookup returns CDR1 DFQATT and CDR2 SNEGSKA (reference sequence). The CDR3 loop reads CSARKGMETQYF. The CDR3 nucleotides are TGCAGTGCTAGAAAGGGGATGGAGACCCAGTACTTC.

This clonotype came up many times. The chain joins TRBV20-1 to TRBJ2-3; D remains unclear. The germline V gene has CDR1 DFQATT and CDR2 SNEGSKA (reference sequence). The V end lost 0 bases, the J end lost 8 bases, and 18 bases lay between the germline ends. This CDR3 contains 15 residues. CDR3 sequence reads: CSARDTRVGVGTQYF. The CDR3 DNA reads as TGCAGTGCTAGAGATACAAGAGTAGGTGTTGGTACGCAGTATTTT.

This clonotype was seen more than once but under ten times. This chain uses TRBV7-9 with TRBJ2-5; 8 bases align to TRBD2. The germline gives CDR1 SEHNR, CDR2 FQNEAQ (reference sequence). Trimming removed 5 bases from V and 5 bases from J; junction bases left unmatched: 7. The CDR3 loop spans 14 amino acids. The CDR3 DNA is TGTGCCAGCAGCGGACGGACTAGCAGGGAGACCCAGTACTTC. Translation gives CASSGRTSRETQYF. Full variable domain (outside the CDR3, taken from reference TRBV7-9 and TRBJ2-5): DTGVSQNPRHKITKRGQNVTFRCDPISEHNRLYWYRQTLGQGPEFLTYFQNEAQLEKSRLLSDRFSAERPKGSFSTLEIQRTEQGDSAMYLCASSGRTSRETQYFGPGTRLLVL.

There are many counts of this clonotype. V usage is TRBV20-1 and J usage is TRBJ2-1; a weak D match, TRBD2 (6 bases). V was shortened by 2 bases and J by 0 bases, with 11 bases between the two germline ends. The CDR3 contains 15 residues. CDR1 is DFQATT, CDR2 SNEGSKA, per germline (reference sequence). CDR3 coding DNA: TGCAGTGCTAGATCAGCGGGTATCTCCTACAATGAGCAGTTCTTC. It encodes CSARSAGISYNEQFF.

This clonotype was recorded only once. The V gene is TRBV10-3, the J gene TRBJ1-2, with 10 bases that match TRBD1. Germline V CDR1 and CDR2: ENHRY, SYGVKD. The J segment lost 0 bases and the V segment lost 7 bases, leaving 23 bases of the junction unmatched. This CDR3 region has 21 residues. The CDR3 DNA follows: TGTGCCATCACCTCCCGGGACAGGGGAGGTTGGTGGACGTCCCCTAACTATGGCTACACCTTC. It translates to CAITSRDRGGWWTSPNYGYTF.

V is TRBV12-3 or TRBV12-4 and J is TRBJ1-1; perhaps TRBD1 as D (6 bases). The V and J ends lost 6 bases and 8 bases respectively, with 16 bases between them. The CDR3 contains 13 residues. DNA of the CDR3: TGTGCCAGCAGCCCCGGCTGGACAGTAGAAGCTTTCTTT. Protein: CASSPGWTVEAFF.

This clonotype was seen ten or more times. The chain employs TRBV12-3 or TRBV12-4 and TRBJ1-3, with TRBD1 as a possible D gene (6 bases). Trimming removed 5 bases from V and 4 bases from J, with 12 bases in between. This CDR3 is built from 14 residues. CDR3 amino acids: CASSQRGAGNTIYF. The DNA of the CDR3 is TGTGCCAGCAGTCAGCGGGGGGCCGGAAACACCATATATTTT.

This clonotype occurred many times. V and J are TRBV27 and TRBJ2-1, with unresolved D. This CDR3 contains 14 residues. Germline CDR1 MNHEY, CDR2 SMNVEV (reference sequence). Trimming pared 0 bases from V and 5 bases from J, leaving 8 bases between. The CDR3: CASSLSGRDNEQFF. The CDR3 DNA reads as TGTGCCAGCAGTTTATCGGGTAGAGACAATGAGCAGTTCTTC.

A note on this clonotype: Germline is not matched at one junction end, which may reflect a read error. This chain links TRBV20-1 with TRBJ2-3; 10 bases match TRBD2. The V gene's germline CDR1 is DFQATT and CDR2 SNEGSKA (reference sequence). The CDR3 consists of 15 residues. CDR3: CSARDHSLGAGGWNF. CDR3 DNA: TGCAGTGCTAGAGATCACTCTCTCGGAGCGGGAGGGTGGAATTTT.

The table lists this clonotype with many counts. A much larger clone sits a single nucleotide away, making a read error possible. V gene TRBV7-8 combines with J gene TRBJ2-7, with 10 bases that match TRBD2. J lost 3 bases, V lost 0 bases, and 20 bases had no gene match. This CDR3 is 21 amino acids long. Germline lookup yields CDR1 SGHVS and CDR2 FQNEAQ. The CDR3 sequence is CASSLARPNRLAGDKVYEQYF. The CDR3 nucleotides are TGTGCCAGCAGCTTAGCCAGACCCAATAGGCTAGCGGGAGATAAAGTCTACGAGCAGTACTTC.

The CDR3 sequence: CASSPSGSGANVLTF. The CDR3 DNA sequence: TGTGCCAGCAGCCCATCGGGCTCTGGGGCCAACGTCCTGACTTTC. The chain links TRBV7-2 to TRBJ2-6; no reliable D call. V lost 5 bases and J 0 bases, leaving 8 bases between the germline ends. The CDR3 is 15 amino acids. Germline loops: CDR1 SGHTA, CDR2 FQGNSA.

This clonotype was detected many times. The CDR3 DNA reads TGTGCCAGTAGTGTAGGTTGGAGGGACACTGAAGCTTTCTTT. It codes for CASSVGWRDTEAFF. V and J are TRBV19 and TRBJ1-1; D is unresolved. This CDR3 spans 14 amino acids. Germline V gene sequence: CDR1 LNHDA, CDR2 SQIVND (reference sequence). Trimming cost V 5 bases and J 3 bases, with 13 bases left between them.